This TCR beta chain was profiled in a study of technical replicates of blood from a handful of donors. The data were produced by immunoSEQ multiplex PCR, yet TCRdb's version contains in-frame clones alone and is incomplete. The table records roughly 80,000 clones, 75% to 95% of them present only once. Per the germline V gene, CDR1 is SQVTM and CDR2 is ANQGSEA. The CDR3 contains 14 residues. The ends were cut back, 4 bases at V and 3 bases at J, with 13 bases in the middle. This clone was observed once. The chain joins TRBV29-1 to TRBJ1-5; possibly TRBD1 for D (6 bases). The TCR sequence derives from a human donor in good health. The sample consisted of T cells isolated from PBMCs. Here the CDR3 reads CSVVIQGPNQPQHF. Here the CDR3 DNA reads TGCAGCGTTGTAATACAGGGCCCCAATCAGCCCCAGCATTTT.